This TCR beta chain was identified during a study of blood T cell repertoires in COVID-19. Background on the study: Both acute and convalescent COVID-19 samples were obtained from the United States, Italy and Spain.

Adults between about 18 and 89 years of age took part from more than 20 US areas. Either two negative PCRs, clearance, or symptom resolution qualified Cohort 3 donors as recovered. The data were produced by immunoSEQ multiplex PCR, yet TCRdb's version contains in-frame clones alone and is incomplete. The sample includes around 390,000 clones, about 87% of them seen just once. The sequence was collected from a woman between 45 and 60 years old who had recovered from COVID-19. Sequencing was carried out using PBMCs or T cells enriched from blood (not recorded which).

As DNA, the CDR3 is TGTGCCAGCAGTGAAGGACAGGGGGCAAGGGGCACTGAAGCTTTCTTT. This gives the protein CASSEGQGARGTEAFF. The rearrangement links TRBV2 to TRBJ1-1; 10 nucleotides match TRBD1. Germline lookup yields CDR1 SNHLY and CDR2 FYNNEI. Trimming at V came to 1 base and at J to 4 bases, leaving 6 bases not matched to a gene. This CDR3 spans 16 amino acids.